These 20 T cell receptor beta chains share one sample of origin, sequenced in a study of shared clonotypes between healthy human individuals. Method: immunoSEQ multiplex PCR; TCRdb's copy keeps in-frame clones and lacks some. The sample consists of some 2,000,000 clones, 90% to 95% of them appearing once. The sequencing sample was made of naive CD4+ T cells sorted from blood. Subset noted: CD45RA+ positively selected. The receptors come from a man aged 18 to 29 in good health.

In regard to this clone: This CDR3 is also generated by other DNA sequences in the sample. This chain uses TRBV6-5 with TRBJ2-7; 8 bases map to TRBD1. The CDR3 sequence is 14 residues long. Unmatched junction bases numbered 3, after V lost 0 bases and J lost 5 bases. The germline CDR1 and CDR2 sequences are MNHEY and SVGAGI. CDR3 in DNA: TGTGCCAGCAGTTACTCCCAGGGGGCAGACGAGCAGTACTTC. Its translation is CASSYSQGADEQYF.

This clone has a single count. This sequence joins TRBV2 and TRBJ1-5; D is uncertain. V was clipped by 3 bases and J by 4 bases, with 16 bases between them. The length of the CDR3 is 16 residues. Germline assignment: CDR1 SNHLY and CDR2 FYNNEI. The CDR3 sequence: CASSEFRAALNQPQHF. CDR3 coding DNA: TGTGCCAGCAGTGAGTTCCGGGCGGCATTAAATCAGCCCCAGCATTTT.

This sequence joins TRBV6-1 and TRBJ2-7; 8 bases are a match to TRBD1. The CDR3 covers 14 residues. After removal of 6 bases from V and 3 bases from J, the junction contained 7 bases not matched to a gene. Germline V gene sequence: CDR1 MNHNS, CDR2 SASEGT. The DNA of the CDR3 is TGTGCCAGCAGACCATCCGGACAGGGCTACGAGCAGTACTTC. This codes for CASRPSGQGYEQYF.

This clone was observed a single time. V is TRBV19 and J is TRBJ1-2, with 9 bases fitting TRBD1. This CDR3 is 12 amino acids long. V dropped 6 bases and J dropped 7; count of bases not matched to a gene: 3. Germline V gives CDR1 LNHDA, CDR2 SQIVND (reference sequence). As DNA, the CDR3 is TGTGCCAGTAGCGGGACAGGGCTTGGCTACACCTTC. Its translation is CASSGTGLGYTF.

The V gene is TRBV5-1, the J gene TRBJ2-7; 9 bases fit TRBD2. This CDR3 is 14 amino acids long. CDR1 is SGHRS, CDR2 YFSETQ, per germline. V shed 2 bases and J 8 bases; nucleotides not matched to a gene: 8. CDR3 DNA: TGCGCCAGCAGCTTATCTAGCGGGATGGTCCAGCAGTACTTC. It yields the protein CASSLSSGMVQQYF.

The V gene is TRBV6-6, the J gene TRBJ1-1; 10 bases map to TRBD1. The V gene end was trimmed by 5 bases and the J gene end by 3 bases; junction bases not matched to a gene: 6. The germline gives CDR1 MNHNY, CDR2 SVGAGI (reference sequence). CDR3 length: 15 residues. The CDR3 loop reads CASSPGDRGHTEAFF. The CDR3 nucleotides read TGTGCCAGCAGTCCGGGTGACAGGGGGCACACTGAAGCTTTCTTT.

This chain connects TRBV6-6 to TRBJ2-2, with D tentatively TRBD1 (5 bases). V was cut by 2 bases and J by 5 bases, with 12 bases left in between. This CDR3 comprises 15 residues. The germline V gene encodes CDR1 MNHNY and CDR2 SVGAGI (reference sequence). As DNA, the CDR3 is TGTGCCAGCAGTTACCAGGACACCCTGACCGGGGAGCTGTTTTTT. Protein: CASSYQDTLTGELFF.

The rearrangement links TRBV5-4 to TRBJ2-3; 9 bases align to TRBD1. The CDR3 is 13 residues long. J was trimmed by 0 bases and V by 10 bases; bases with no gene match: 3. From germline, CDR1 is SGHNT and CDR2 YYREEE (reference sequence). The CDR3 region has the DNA TGTGCCTCACAGGGGGCTAGCACAGATACGCAGTATTTT. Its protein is CASQGASTDTQYF.

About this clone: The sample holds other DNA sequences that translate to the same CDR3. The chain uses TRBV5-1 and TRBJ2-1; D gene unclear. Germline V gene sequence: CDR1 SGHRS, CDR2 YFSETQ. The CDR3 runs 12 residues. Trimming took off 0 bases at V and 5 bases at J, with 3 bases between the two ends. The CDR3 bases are TGCGCCAGCAGCTTGGCTAACAATGAGCAGTTCTTC. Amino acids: CASSLANNEQFF.

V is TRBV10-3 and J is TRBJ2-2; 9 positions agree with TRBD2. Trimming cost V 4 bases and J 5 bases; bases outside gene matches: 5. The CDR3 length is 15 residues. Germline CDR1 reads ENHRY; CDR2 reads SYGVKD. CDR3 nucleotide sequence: TGTGCCATCAGTGTATCCCTAGCGGGGACCGGGGAGCTGTTTTTT. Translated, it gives CAISVSLAGTGELFF.

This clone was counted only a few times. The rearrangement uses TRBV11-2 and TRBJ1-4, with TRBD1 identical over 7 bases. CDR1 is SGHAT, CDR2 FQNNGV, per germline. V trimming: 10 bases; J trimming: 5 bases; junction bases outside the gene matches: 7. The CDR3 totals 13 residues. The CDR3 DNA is TGTGCCACCTCCGCACAGGGGAATGAAAAACTGTTTTTT. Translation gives CATSAQGNEKLFF.

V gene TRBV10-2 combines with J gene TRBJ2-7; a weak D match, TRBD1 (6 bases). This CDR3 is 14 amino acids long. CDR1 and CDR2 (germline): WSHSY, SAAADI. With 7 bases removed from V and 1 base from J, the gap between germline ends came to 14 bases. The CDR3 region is CASIRDIGSYEQYF. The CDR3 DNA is TGCGCCAGCATCCGGGACATCGGTTCCTACGAGCAGTACTTC.

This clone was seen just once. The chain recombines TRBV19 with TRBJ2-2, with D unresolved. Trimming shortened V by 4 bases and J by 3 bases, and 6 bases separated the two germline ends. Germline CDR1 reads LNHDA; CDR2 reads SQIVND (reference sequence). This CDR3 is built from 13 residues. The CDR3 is CASSNPDTGELFF. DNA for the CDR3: TGTGCCAGTAGTAACCCCGACACCGGGGAGCTGTTTTTT.

The DNA for the CDR3 is TGCGCCAGCAGCTTGGAGCCAGGGGCAGGGTCGGAGACCCAGTACTTC. It yields the protein CASSLEPGAGSETQYF. This chain uses TRBV5-1 with TRBJ2-5; TRBD1 is a possible D gene (6 bases). CDR3 length: 16 amino acids. V gave up 0 bases and J gave up 5 bases, with 17 bases separating them. Germline CDR1 and CDR2: SGHRS and YFSETQ.

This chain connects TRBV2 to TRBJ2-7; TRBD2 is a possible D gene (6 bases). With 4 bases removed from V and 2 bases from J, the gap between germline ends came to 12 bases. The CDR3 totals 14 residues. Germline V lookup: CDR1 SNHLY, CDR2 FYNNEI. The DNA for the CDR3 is TGTGCCAGCAGTGGAGGGACTCCTCCCTACGAGCAGTACTTC. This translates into CASSGGTPPYEQYF.

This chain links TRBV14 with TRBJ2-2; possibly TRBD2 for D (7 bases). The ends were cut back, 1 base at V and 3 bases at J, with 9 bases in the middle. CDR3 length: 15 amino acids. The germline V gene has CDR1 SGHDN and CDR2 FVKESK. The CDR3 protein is CASSQAGGHTGELFF. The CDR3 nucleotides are TGTGCCAGCAGCCAAGCGGGGGGCCACACCGGGGAGCTGTTTTTT.

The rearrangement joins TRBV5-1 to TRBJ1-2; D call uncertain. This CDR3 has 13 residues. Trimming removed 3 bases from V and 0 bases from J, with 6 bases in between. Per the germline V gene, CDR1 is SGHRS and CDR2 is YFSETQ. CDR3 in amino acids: CASSSTANYGYTF. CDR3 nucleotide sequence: TGCGCCAGCAGCTCTACAGCTAACTATGGCTACACCTTC.

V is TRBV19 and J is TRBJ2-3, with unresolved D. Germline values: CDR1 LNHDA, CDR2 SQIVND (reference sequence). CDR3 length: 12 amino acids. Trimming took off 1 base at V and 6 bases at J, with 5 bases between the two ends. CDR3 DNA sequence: TGTGCCAGTAGTATAGTGGGGGATACGCAGTATTTT. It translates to CASSIVGDTQYF.

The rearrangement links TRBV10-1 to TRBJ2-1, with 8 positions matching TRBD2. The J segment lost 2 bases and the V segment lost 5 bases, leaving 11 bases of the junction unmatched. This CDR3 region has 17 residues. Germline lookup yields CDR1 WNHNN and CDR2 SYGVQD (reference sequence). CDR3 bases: TGCGCCAGCAGTTTCTGGCTACTAGCGGTCACCTACAATGAGCAGTTCTTC. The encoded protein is CASSFWLLAVTYNEQFF.

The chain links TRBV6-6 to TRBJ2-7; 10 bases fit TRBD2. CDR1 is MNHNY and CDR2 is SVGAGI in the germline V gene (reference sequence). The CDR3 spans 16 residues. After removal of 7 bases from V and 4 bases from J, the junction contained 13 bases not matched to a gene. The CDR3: CASKEREGPSLYEQYF. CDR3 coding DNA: TGTGCCAGCAAAGAGCGGGAGGGCCCTTCCCTATACGAGCAGTACTTC.